Many counts were recorded for the clone carrying this T cell receptor beta chain. The antigen remains unidentified. This entry comes from a study of early T cells in non-severe SARS-CoV-2 infection. Whole-study context: Sequencing input comprised bulk RNA from unsorted whole blood; chain pairing was not available. Findings of the study overall: Anti-spike CD8 responses were favored by VDJdb matching, which missed private and CD4 specificities.

Individual cDNA molecules were tagged with unique molecular identifiers. One entry per CDR3 protein results from TCRdb running MiXCR on the 5' RACE reads. The profile covers tens of thousands of distinct CDR3 sequences, with 4.3% appearing a single time and around a sixth taken by the ten largest. The CDR3 sequence is 13 residues long. Per germline, CDR1 SQVTM and CDR2 ANQGSEA. V lost 8 bases and J 6 bases, leaving 19 bases between the germline ends. This clonotype originated in an adult who was a healthcare worker with PCR-confirmed SARS-CoV-2 infection or an uninfected control (not recorded which). Material for sequencing was whole blood. The chain couples TRBV29-1 to TRBJ1-1; D is unresolved. CDR3 amino acids: CSSSLGQSAEAFF. As DNA, the CDR3 is TGCAGCTCATCTTTAGGGCAGTCAGCTGAAGCTTTCTTT.